These 17 T cell receptor beta chains came from one sample sequenced in a study of blood T cell repertoires in COVID-19. Some clones are missing from TCRdb's copy, which holds only in-frame ones; the method was immunoSEQ multiplex PCR. Of approximately 430,000 clones in the sample, more than 80% were seen once. The sample comprised peripheral blood. The source of these receptors is a woman aged 25 to 45 with active or convalescent COVID-19.

The chain combines TRBV25-1 with TRBJ2-7; D might be TRBD2 (6 bases). The V end lost 1 base, the J end lost 6 bases, and 10 bases lay between the germline ends. The CDR3 covers 13 residues. CDR1 MGHDK and CDR2 SYGVNS come from the germline V gene. CDR3 coding DNA: TGTGCCAGCAGTGAATTTGGAGCGGGCGAGCAGTACTTC. Translation gives CASSEFGAGEQYF.

The rearrangement uses TRBV6-5 and TRBJ1-2; 7 bases fit TRBD1. The CDR3 has 15 residues. Germline V gives CDR1 MNHEY, CDR2 SVGAGI. The trim removed 8 bases at V and 3 bases at J, leaving 12 bases unmatched. The CDR3, as DNA: TGTGCCAGCGCCCCACCGGGACAGCTATACTATGGCTACACCTTC. Residues: CASAPPGQLYYGYTF.

This clone appeared a few times. This chain connects TRBV29-1 to TRBJ1-2, with D possibly TRBD1 on 5 matching bases. V was shortened by 6 bases and J by 8 bases, with 19 bases between the two germline ends. Germline CDR1 SQVTM, CDR2 ANQGSEA. This CDR3 is 13 amino acids long. The CDR3, as DNA: TGCAGCGTCCTCTTGACCCAGGGTGGAGGCTACACCTTC. As protein: CSVLLTQGGGYTF.

V gene TRBV6-6 combines with J gene TRBJ1-4, with TRBD1 as a possible D gene (6 bases). The CDR3 extends over 18 amino acids. Looked up from germline, CDR1 is MNHNY and CDR2 is SVGAGI (reference sequence). The V gene lost 5 bases and the J gene lost 7 bases, with 26 bases spanning the gap. The CDR3 DNA reads TGTGCCAGCAGTGGATCTAGGGGGTCCGTCCGACGTAGTGAAAAACTGTTTTTT. Protein: CASSGSRGSVRRSEKLFF.

The rearrangement joins TRBV12-3 or TRBV12-4 to TRBJ1-2; perhaps TRBD1 as D (5 bases). Deletions cut 0 bases from V and 7 bases from J, with 6 bases between. The CDR3 spans 12 residues. CDR3 DNA: TGTGCCAGCAGTTTAGCTAGGGGTGGCTACACCTTC. This translates into CASSLARGGYTF.

The V call is TRBV19, the J call TRBJ1-2, with D maybe TRBD1 (6 bases). The V end lost 5 bases, the J end lost 2 bases, and 12 bases lay between the germline ends. The germline V gene encodes CDR1 LNHDA and CDR2 SQIVND (reference sequence). The length of the CDR3 is 14 residues. DNA of the CDR3: TGTGCCAGTAGTCTCAGGGGACCAAACTATGGCTACACCTTC. As protein: CASSLRGPNYGYTF.

The J gene is TRBJ2-3, the V gene TRBV3-1 (or the pseudogene TRBV3-2); D remains ambiguous. Trimming removed 0 bases at V and 11 bases at J, with 12 bases between. Germline V lookup: CDR1 LGHDT, CDR2 YNNKEL (reference sequence). This CDR3 is 13 amino acids long. The CDR3 loop is CASSQEYVYGQYF. The CDR3 DNA follows: TGTGCCAGCAGCCAAGAATACGTATACGGGCAGTATTTT.

This clone was observed a few times. This chain connects TRBV4-1 to TRBJ1-1, with D maybe TRBD1 (5 bases). V was shortened by 4 bases and J by 1 base, with 19 bases between the two germline ends. The CDR3 spans 17 residues. The germline CDR1 and CDR2 sequences are MGHRA and YSYEKL. The CDR3 loop is CASSLAFGRGQNTEAFF. The CDR3 bases are TGCGCCAGCAGCCTCGCTTTTGGGAGGGGCCAGAACACTGAAGCTTTCTTT.

V and J are TRBV14 and TRBJ1-3; tentative D call: TRBD1 (5 bases). This CDR3 has 15 residues. Looked up from germline, CDR1 is SGHDN and CDR2 is FVKESK. The V and J ends lost 4 bases and 2 bases respectively, with 12 bases between them. This chain's CDR3 is CASSLAGGTGNTIYF. The CDR3 DNA follows: TGTGCCAGCAGCCTCGCCGGGGGGACTGGAAACACCATATATTTT.

The chain carries TRBV27 and TRBJ2-7; D possibly corresponds to TRBD1 (6 bases). Looked up from germline, CDR1 is MNHEY and CDR2 is SMNVEV (reference sequence). The CDR3 loop spans 13 amino acids. Deletions cut 6 bases from V and 5 bases from J, with 14 bases between. The CDR3 reads CASRTTGSHEQYF. In nucleotides, the CDR3 is TGTGCCAGCAGAACGACAGGAAGCCACGAGCAGTACTTC.

This chain uses TRBV11-2 with TRBJ2-1; D is perhaps TRBD1 (5 bases). Looked up from germline, CDR1 is SGHAT and CDR2 is FQNNGV. The CDR3 runs 14 residues. Trimming left V 3 bases short and J 2 bases short, with 8 bases between. This CDR3 is CASSFTGTYNEQFF. The CDR3 DNA reads as TGTGCCAGCAGCTTCACAGGTACCTACAATGAGCAGTTCTTC.

The CDR3 coding sequence is TGTGCCAGCACCCCGAGTAGCGGGGGTACCGGGGAGCTGTTTTTT. It is translated as CASTPSSGGTGELFF. The chain links TRBV6-5 to TRBJ2-2, with 9 bases lining up with TRBD2. The CDR3 consists of 15 residues. V gave up 7 bases and J gave up 5 bases; unmatched junction bases: 8. The germline CDR1 and CDR2 sequences are MNHEY and SVGAGI.

The J gene is TRBJ1-2, the V gene TRBV7-8, with D maybe TRBD1 (5 bases). The CDR3 covers 14 residues. The germline CDR1 and CDR2 sequences are SGHVS and FQNEAQ. V was clipped by 5 bases and J by 8 bases, with 18 bases between them. The CDR3 bases are TGTGCCAGCAGCGGTGGTGGTGGGGGGAGAGGCTACACCTTC. Encoded protein: CASSGGGGGRGYTF.

The chain recombines TRBV19 with TRBJ1-4; no firm D call. The CDR3 sequence is 14 residues long. CDR1 is LNHDA, CDR2 SQIVND, per germline (reference sequence). V lost 7 bases and J 5 bases, leaving 14 bases between the germline ends. The CDR3 reads CASIPTGGNEKLFF. DNA for the CDR3: TGTGCCAGTATTCCCACCGGAGGGAATGAAAAACTGTTTTTT. Full variable domain (outside the CDR3, taken from reference TRBV19 and TRBJ1-4): DGGITQSPKYLFRKEGQNVTLSCEQNLNHDAMYWYRQDPGQGLRLIYYSQIVNDFQKGDIAEGYSVSREKKESFPLTVTSAQKNPTAFYLCASIPTGGNEKLFFGSGTQLSVL.

V gene TRBV6-1 combines with J gene TRBJ1-1, with D maybe TRBD1 (6 bases). V lost 7 bases and J lost 14, with 20 bases in between. Per the germline V gene, CDR1 is MNHNS and CDR2 is SASEGT. The CDR3 runs to 12 residues. The DNA of the CDR3 is TGTGCCAGCACCTCACAAGGAAACAGGGTGTTCTTT. It translates to CASTSQGNRVFF.

The sample holds a few counts of this clone. CDR3: CASSRNRDLFPLHF. CDR3 in DNA: TGTGCCAGCAGCCGTAACAGGGACCTCTTTCCCCTCCACTTT. This rearrangement joins TRBV3-1 (or the pseudogene TRBV3-2) to TRBJ1-6, with a possible D match to TRBD1 (6 bases). V was shortened by 4 bases and J by 13 bases, with 17 bases between the two germline ends. The germline V gene has CDR1 LGHDT and CDR2 YNNKEL (reference sequence). This CDR3 has 14 residues.

This sequence joins TRBV29-1 and TRBJ1-1, with D possibly TRBD1 on 6 matching bases. This CDR3 contains 12 residues. Germline V gene data show CDR1 as SQVTM and CDR2 as ANQGSEA. V was cut by 7 bases and J by 1 base, with 10 bases left in between. CDR3 in amino acids: CSAKGQNTEAFF. The CDR3 DNA follows: TGCAGCGCCAAGGGACAGAACACTGAAGCTTTCTTT.